This record covers a single TCR beta chain. Its target is unknown. Use of 60 Vbeta and 13 Jbeta primers characterized the PCR. Some clones are missing from TCRdb's copy, which holds only in-frame ones; the method was immunoSEQ multiplex PCR. The profile covers tens of thousands of clones, with about 60% appearing a single time and approximately 15% taken by the ten largest. Looked up from germline, CDR1 is SGDLS and CDR2 is YYNGEE. The V and J ends lost 0 bases and 5 bases respectively, with 12 bases between them. The CDR3 consists of 14 residues. The sample comes from a study of cytomegalovirus exposure and HLA in healthy donors. About the study: The 110 million or so unique TCR beta sequences, from around 200 million T cells, were found by an earlier analysis. Findings and caveats of the study: Productive status was seen about 87% or about 30% of the time for most TCR beta V segments in an earlier analysis. Roughly uniform depth of sequencing across donors was assumed in presence/absence analyses. A cluster of highly shared sequence variants was likely a sequencing artifact.

The sample comprised PBMCs. The V gene is TRBV9, the J gene TRBJ2-7, with D possibly matching TRBD1 (6 bases). The origin of this receptor is a woman between 40 and 50 years old in good health and CMV-seropositive. The CDR3 sequence: CASSVGAGADEQYF. DNA for the CDR3: TGTGCCAGCAGCGTAGGAGCAGGGGCCGACGAGCAGTACTTC.